The subject of this entry is one TCR beta chain. This CDR3 is 14 amino acids long. CDR1 SNHLY and CDR2 FYNNEI come from the germline V gene. With V trimmed by 6 bases and J by 8 bases, 9 bases remained unmatched. The sample comes from a study of OX40 agonist ivuxolimab in advanced cancers. Clones were sequenced by immunoSEQ multiplex PCR, and TCRdb holds only the in-frame ones, with some missing. Among fewer than 40,000 clones listed, about 80% were seen once. The chain carries TRBV2 and TRBJ1-4, with 7 bases identical to TRBD1. The sample in question was CD4+ or CD8+ T cells sorted from blood, obtained in a trial of the OX40 agonist ivuxolimab. This TCR was recovered from an adult with an advanced solid tumor such as melanoma, head and neck, liver or kidney cancer. CDR3 sequence reads: CASRPGQLSEKLFF. The CDR3 DNA reads TGTGCCAGCAGGCCGGGACAGCTGAGCGAAAAACTGTTTTTT.